This entry lists 10 T cell receptor beta chains sequenced from one sample in a study of blood T cell repertoires in COVID-19. The assay was immunoSEQ multiplex PCR, and TCRdb's table has in-frame clones only and misses some. The repertoire holds 250,000 to 350,000 clones, with 90% as singletons. Sequencing was carried out using PBMCs or T cells enriched from blood (not recorded which). All receptors come from a woman aged 18-35 years with acute COVID-19.

The V call is TRBV2, the J call TRBJ1-6; a weak D match, TRBD1 (6 bases). Deletions cut 7 bases from V and 7 bases from J, with 14 bases between. The CDR3 has 14 amino acids. Germline V gene lookup returns CDR1 SNHLY and CDR2 FYNNEI. The CDR3 protein is CASKPGQLNSPLHF. As DNA, the CDR3 is TGTGCCAGCAAACCCGGACAGTTAAATTCACCCCTCCACTTT.

The chain is built from TRBV30 and TRBJ2-5, with 8 positions matching TRBD1. Germline CDR1 and CDR2: GTSNPN and SVGIG (reference sequence). Trimming at V came to 0 bases and at J to 1 base, leaving 4 bases not matched to a gene. This CDR3 is built from 15 residues. The CDR3 sequence: CAWSVGDRLQETQYF. The CDR3 nucleotides are TGTGCCTGGAGTGTTGGGGACAGGCTCCAAGAGACCCAGTACTTC. Full variable domain (rest looked up from reference TRBV30 and TRBJ2-5): SQTIHQWPATLVQPVGSPLSLECTVEGTSNPNLYWYRQAAGRGLQLLFYSVGIGQISSEVPQNLSASRPQDRQFILSSKKLLLSDSGFYLCAWSVGDRLQETQYFGPGTRLLVL.

The rearrangement joins TRBV5-6 to TRBJ2-7, with D tentatively TRBD1 (5 bases). The V gene lost 0 bases and the J gene lost 2 bases, with 15 bases spanning the gap. Germline assignment: CDR1 SGHDT and CDR2 YYEEEE. The CDR3 length is 16 residues. CDR3 in DNA: TGTGCCAGCAGCTTGGGGTTCGGACACGCTACCTACGAGCAGTACTTC. Translating it yields CASSLGFGHATYEQYF.

The chain is built from TRBV7-2 and TRBJ2-7, with TRBD2 matching 9 bases. The CDR3 sequence is 15 residues long. J gave up 5 bases and V 5 bases, and 10 bases lay outside the gene matches. Germline values: CDR1 SGHTA, CDR2 FQGNSA. DNA for the CDR3: TGTGCCAGCAGCCCCCTGGCGGGAGGGTTACACGAGCAGTACTTC. Translating gives CASSPLAGGLHEQYF. The whole variable domain, filled in from reference TRBV7-2 and TRBJ2-7, reads GAGVSQSPSNKVTEKGKDVELRCDPISGHTALYWYRQSLGQGLEFLIYFQGNSAPDKSGLPSDRFSAERTGGSVSTLTIQRTQQEDSAVYLCASSPLAGGLHEQYFGPGTRLTVT.

This chain joins TRBV4-2 and TRBJ2-5, with D possibly being TRBD2 (5 bases). CDR3 length: 14 amino acids. Germline-derived CDR1 and CDR2 are LGHNA and YNFKEQ. Trimming took 1 base from V and 5 from J, leaving 11 bases between them. Here the CDR3 DNA reads TGTGCCAGCAGCCAAGGAAGAGGGTGGGAGACCCAGTACTTC. Translated, it gives CASSQGRGWETQYF.

V is TRBV19 and J is TRBJ2-5; no firm D call. This CDR3 has 14 residues. V lost 5 bases and J 1 base, leaving 11 bases between the germline ends. The V gene's germline CDR1 is LNHDA and CDR2 SQIVND (reference sequence). CDR3 sequence (DNA): TGTGCCAGTAGTGTCGCACCAGGCCAAGAGACCCAGTACTTC. Translation gives CASSVAPGQETQYF.

The chain combines TRBV7-9 with TRBJ1-1, with TRBD1 as a possible D gene (5 bases). Per germline, CDR1 SEHNR and CDR2 FQNEAQ (reference sequence). V lost 4 bases, J lost 4 bases, and 13 bases lay in between. The CDR3 contains 14 residues. CDR3 amino acids: CASSWSTDPTEAFF. The DNA for the CDR3 is TGTGCCAGCAGCTGGTCGACAGACCCCACTGAAGCTTTCTTT.

The chain couples TRBV7-9 to TRBJ2-3; no reliable D call. Germline V gene data show CDR1 as SEHNR and CDR2 as FQNEAQ (reference sequence). There are 15 residues in the CDR3. The V end was cut by 5 bases, the J end by 5 bases, with 17 bases between. CDR3 in DNA: TGTGCCAGCAGCGCTACAGTAACGAAAAGAGATACGCAGTATTTT. This gives the protein CASSATVTKRDTQYF.

The chain is built from TRBV5-4 and TRBJ2-3; TRBD2 matches at 7 bases. The CDR3 runs to 13 residues. Germline V lookup: CDR1 SGHNT, CDR2 YYREEE (reference sequence). With 5 bases clipped from V and 1 base from J, the junction kept 1 base outside the gene matches. DNA for the CDR3: TGTGCCAGCAGGAGCGGGGGCACAGATACGCAGTATTTT. It is translated as CASRSGGTDTQYF. Combining the CDR3 with reference TRBV5-4 and TRBJ2-3 gives the whole variable domain ETGVTQSPTHLIKTRGQQVTLRCSSQSGHNTVSWYQQALGQGPQFIFQYYREEENGRGNFPPRFSGLQFPNYSSELNVNALELDDSALYLCASRSGGTDTQYFGPGTRLTVL.

This chain links TRBV24-1 with TRBJ2-1, with TRBD2 identical over 7 bases. V gave up 12 bases and J gave up 1 base; unmatched junction bases: 5. CDR3 length: 13 residues. The V gene's germline CDR1 is KGHDR and CDR2 SFDVKD. The CDR3 DNA reads TGTGCCGTAGCGGGCCAATCCTACAATGAGCAGTTCTTC. Protein sequence: CAVAGQSYNEQFF.